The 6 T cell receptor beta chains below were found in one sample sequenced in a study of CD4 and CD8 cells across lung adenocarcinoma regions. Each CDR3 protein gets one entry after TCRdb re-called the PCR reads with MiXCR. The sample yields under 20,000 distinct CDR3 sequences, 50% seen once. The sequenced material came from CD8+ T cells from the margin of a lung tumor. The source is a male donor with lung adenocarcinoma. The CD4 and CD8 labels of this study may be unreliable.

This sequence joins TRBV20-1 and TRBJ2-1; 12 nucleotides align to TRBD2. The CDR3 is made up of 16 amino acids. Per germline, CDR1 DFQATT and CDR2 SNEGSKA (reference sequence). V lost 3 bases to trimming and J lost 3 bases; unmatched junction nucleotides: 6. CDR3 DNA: TGCAGTGCTAGGAGGACTAGCGGGGCTTTCTACAATGAGCAGTTCTTC. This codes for CSARRTSGAFYNEQFF.

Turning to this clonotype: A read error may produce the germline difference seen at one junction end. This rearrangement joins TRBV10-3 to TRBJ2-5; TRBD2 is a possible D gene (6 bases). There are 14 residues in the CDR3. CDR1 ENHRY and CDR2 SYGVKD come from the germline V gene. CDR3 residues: CAGRVGGDRETQYF. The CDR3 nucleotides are TGTGCGGGGAGAGTGGGGGGAGACCGAGAGACCCAGTATTTC.

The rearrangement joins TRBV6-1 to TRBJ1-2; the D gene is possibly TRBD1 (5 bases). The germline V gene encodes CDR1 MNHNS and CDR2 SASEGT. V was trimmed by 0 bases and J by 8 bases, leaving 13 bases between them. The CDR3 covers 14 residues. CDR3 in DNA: TGTGCCAGCAGTGAAGCCTCCAGGGTAGGGGGCTACACCTTC. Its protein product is CASSEASRVGGYTF.

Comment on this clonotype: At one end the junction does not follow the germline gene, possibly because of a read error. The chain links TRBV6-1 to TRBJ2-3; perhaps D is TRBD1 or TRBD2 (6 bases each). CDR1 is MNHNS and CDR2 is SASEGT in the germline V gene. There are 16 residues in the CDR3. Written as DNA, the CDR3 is TGTGCCAGCGCGGAAGCCGGGGGCGGGGTCGGAGAGACCCAGTATTTC. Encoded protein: CASAEAGGGVGETQYF.

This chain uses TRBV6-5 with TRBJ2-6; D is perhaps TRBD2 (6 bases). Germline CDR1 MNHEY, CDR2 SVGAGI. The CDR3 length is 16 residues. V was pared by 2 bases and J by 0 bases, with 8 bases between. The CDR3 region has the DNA TGTGCCAGCAGTTACGGAGGGAACTCTGGGGCCAACGTCCTGACTTTC. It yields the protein CASSYGGNSGANVLTF.

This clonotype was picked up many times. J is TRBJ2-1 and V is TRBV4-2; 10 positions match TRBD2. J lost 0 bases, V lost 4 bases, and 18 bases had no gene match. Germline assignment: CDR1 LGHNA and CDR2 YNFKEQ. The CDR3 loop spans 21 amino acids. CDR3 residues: CASSLNRPGTSALSSYNEQFF. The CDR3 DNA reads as TGTGCCAGCAGCCTAAATAGACCCGGGACTAGCGCGTTAAGCTCCTACAATGAGCAGTTCTTC.